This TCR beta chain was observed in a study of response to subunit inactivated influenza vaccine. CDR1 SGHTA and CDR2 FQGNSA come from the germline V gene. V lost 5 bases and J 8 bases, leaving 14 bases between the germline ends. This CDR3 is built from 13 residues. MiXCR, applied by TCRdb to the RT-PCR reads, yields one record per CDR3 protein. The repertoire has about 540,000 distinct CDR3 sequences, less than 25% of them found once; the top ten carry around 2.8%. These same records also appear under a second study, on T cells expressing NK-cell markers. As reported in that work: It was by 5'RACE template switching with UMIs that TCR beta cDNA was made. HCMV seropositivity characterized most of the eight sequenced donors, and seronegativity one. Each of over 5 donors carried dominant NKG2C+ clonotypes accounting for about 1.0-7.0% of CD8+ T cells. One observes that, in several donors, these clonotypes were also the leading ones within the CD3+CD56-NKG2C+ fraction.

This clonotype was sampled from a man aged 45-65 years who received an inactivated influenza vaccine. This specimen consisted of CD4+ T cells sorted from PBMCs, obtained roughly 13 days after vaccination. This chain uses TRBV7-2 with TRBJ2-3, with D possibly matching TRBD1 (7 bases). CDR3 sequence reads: CASSLRQGGTQYF. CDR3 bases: TGTGCCAGCAGCCTGCGACAGGGAGGTACGCAGTATTTT.